This is a list of T cell receptor beta chains from one sample in a study of cytomegalovirus exposure and HLA in healthy donors. The table came from immunoSEQ multiplex PCR; TCRdb's copy has only in-frame clones and leaves some out. Of roughly 75,000 clones in the sample, approximately 94% were seen once. Material for sequencing was PBMCs. These receptors were obtained from a woman aged 18-29 years in good health and CMV-seropositive. CDR3s include the opening cysteine and the closing phenylalanine or tryptophan. Each record gives: clone size, J gene, D gene, V gene, CDR3 DNA, CDR3 protein. The D gene is left open where the match is weak. Some rows mark clone size as missing; the rest say once, few, many or name a class of expanded clone.

- | TRBJ2-7 | TRBD1 | TRBV27 | TGTGCCAGCAGTTTTTCCGGGACAGGGTACTACGAGCAGTACTTC | CASSFSGTGYYEQYF
- | TRBJ2-5 | - | TRBV6-1 | TGTGCCAGCAGCCCCGGGACTCTGCCTTGGAAGACCCAGTACTTC | CASSPGTLPWKTQYF
- | TRBJ2-7 | TRBD1 | TRBV4-1 | TGCGCCAGCAGCCCCCCGGGACAGGGGGCCGGGGAGCAGTACTTC | CASSPPGQGAGEQYF
- | TRBJ2-7 | - | TRBV5-4 | TGTGCCAGCAGCTCAGTATACAGCGGATCCTACGAGCAGTACTTC | CASSSVYSGSYEQYF
- | TRBJ1-2 | TRBD1 | TRBV9 | TGTGCCAGCAGCGGGGTGGTACCGGGACAGGGGGCTTATGGCTACACCTTC | CASSGVVPGQGAYGYTF
few | TRBJ2-1 | - | TRBV7-9 | TGTGCCAGCAGCGCAGGCCAGGAAGATGAGCAGTTCTTC | CASSAGQEDEQFF
- | TRBJ2-6 | - | TRBV28 | TGTGCCAGCATTAGGCGACAGACCTCTGGGGCCAACGTCCTGACTTTC | CASIRRQTSGANVLTF
few | TRBJ2-1 | - | TRBV30 | TGTGCCTGGAGTACAAGGCGGGATGAGCAGTTCTTC | CAWSTRRDEQFF
- | TRBJ1-2 | - | TRBV28 | TGTGCCAGCACCATTCAGGGGTCAGCTAACTATGGCTACACCTTC | CASTIQGSANYGYTF
- | TRBJ2-7 | - | TRBV6-5 | TGTGCCAGCAGTTACCAGACTGGGTGGGAGCAGTACTTC | CASSYQTGWEQYF
- | TRBJ1-1 | - | TRBV30 | TGTGCCTGGAGTCCCGGGGAAGCCCTGGACACTGAAGCTTTCTTT | CAWSPGEALDTEAFF
- | TRBJ2-2 | - | TRBV28 | TGTGCCAGCAGCCAGACTAGTGCGACCGGGGAGCTGTTTTTT | CASSQTSATGELFF
- | TRBJ2-3 | TRBD2 | TRBV6-4 | TGTGCCAGCAGTGAAGCGGGGGGCACAGATACGCAGTATTTT | CASSEAGGTDTQYF
- | TRBJ1-5 | - | TRBV19 | TGTGCCAGTAGTATCCGAACACAGGGACACGGGAATCAGCCCCAGCATTTT | CASSIRTQGHGNQPQHF
- | TRBJ2-1 | - | TRBV7-2 | TGTGCCAGCAGCTTAGGGACCGGGATTTACAATGAGCAGTTCTTC | CASSLGTGIYNEQFF